These T cell receptor beta chains were read from a single sample in a study of T cell responses to AZD1222 COVID-19 vaccine. Sequencing was performed with immunoSEQ multiplex PCR; in TCRdb, only in-frame clones are kept and a portion is missing. The repertoire holds about 99,000 clones, with approximately 89% as singletons. Sequencing was performed on peripheral blood, taken 28 days after the second dose of the MenACWY control vaccine. The receptor source for this set is an adult who received the MenACWY meningococcal vaccine as a control. CDR3s include the opening cysteine and the closing phenylalanine or tryptophan. D genes are given only for firm matches. Clone size is not always given. Where it is, it says once, few, many or a class for expanded clones.

CDR3 DNA: TGTGCCAGCAGTTTAAGGGAAAACATTCAGTACTTC
CDR3 protein: CASSLRENIQYF
J gene: TRBJ2-4
V gene: TRBV12-3/TRBV12-4
clone size: .
D gene: .

CDR3 DNA: TGTGCCAGCAGCCTTACCTACAATGAGCAGTTCTTC
CDR3 protein: CASSLTYNEQFF
J gene: TRBJ2-1
V gene: TRBV7-2
clone size: .
D gene: .

CDR3 DNA: TGTGCCAGCAGTGCAATGACAGGCAACTATGGCTACACCTTC
CDR3 protein: CASSAMTGNYGYTF
J gene: TRBJ1-2
V gene: TRBV2
clone size: .
D gene: .

CDR3 DNA: TGTGCCAGCCTAGAGACAGGGGGCGCGTTTAAGGTGCAGTATTTT
CDR3 protein: CASLETGGAFKVQYF
J gene: TRBJ2-3
V gene: TRBV19
clone size: once
D gene: TRBD1

CDR3 DNA: TGTGCCACCCGCTCGGGCGGGGACACTGAAGCTTTCTTT
CDR3 protein: CATRSGGDTEAFF
J gene: TRBJ1-1
V gene: TRBV19
clone size: few
D gene: .

CDR3 DNA: TGTGCCAGCACCCCCGGACTAGCAGGCACCGGGGAGCTGTTTTTT
CDR3 protein: CASTPGLAGTGELFF
J gene: TRBJ2-2
V gene: TRBV9
clone size: .
D gene: TRBD2

CDR3 DNA: TGTGCCAGCAGCCCGTTCGGGCTGGACGGGACGGGAGACTCTCTGGGGTACACCTTC
CDR3 protein: CASSPFGLDGTGDSLGYTF
J gene: TRBJ1-2
V gene: TRBV2
clone size: .
D gene: .

CDR3 DNA: TGTGCCAGCAGCGGGACAGGGATCGAGCAGTACTTC
CDR3 protein: CASSGTGIEQYF
J gene: TRBJ2-7
V gene: TRBV11-2
clone size: .
D gene: TRBD1

CDR3 DNA: TGCGCCAGCAGCCAAGATTGGGCAGGGACTAATGAAAAACTGTTTTTT
CDR3 protein: CASSQDWAGTNEKLFF
J gene: TRBJ1-4
V gene: TRBV4-3
clone size: once
D gene: .

CDR3 DNA: TGTGCCAGCGCCCGGCACCGCACCGCTAATTCACCCCTCCACTTT
CDR3 protein: CASARHRTANSPLHF
J gene: TRBJ1-6
V gene: TRBV7-2
clone size: .
D gene: .

CDR3 DNA: TGTGCCAGCAGCCCCGGGACTGCGAACACCGGGGAGCTGTTTTTT
CDR3 protein: CASSPGTANTGELFF
J gene: TRBJ2-2
V gene: TRBV6-5
clone size: .
D gene: .

CDR3 DNA: TGTGCCAGCAGTTACGCCCGGGCTAGCGGGGAATACGAGCAGTACTTC
CDR3 protein: CASSYARASGEYEQYF
J gene: TRBJ2-7
V gene: TRBV6-6
clone size: .
D gene: TRBD2

CDR3 DNA: TGTGCCACCAGCAGAGAGCGGGGTGCGGGGGAGCTGTTTTTT
CDR3 protein: CATSRERGAGELFF
J gene: TRBJ2-2
V gene: TRBV15
clone size: few
D gene: .

CDR3 DNA: TGCGCCAGCAGCTTCGGACAGGGGGCGCGGGGCTATGGCTACACCTTC
CDR3 protein: CASSFGQGARGYGYTF
J gene: TRBJ1-2
V gene: TRBV5-1
clone size: .
D gene: TRBD1

CDR3 DNA: TGTGCCAGCAGCTGGGACAGGGGGCGCACAGATACGCAGTATTTT
CDR3 protein: CASSWDRGRTDTQYF
J gene: TRBJ2-3
V gene: TRBV5-6
clone size: .
D gene: TRBD1

CDR3 DNA: TGTGCCAGCAGTTCTAGCACCCTCCAAGAGACCCAGTACTTC
CDR3 protein: CASSSSTLQETQYF
J gene: TRBJ2-5
V gene: TRBV28
clone size: .
D gene: .

CDR3 DNA: TGTGCCAGCAGTGAGGACCCAGCTCCATCTGCAACTAATGAAAAACTGTTTTTT
CDR3 protein: CASSEDPAPSATNEKLFF
J gene: TRBJ1-4
V gene: TRBV6-1
clone size: .
D gene: .

CDR3 DNA: TGTGCCAGCAGCCCTAACTCGCCTGCAGGGGCGCGAGGCTACACCTTC
CDR3 protein: CASSPNSPAGARGYTF
J gene: TRBJ1-2
V gene: TRBV7-3
clone size: .
D gene: .

CDR3 DNA: TGTGCCAGCAGCCCAGGATTATTCAGACAGGCTCCTGAAGCTTTCTTT
CDR3 protein: CASSPGLFRQAPEAFF
J gene: TRBJ1-1
V gene: TRBV5-4
clone size: once
D gene: .

CDR3 DNA: TGTGCCAGCTCACCAGGGGGACAGTCCTACGAGCAGTACTTC
CDR3 protein: CASSPGGQSYEQYF
J gene: TRBJ2-7
V gene: TRBV18
clone size: .
D gene: TRBD1

CDR3 DNA: TGTGCCAGCAGCCGAGGAGGAGGGAATGAGCAGTTCTTC
CDR3 protein: CASSRGGGNEQFF
J gene: TRBJ2-1
V gene: TRBV7-9
clone size: .
D gene: .

CDR3 DNA: TGTGCCAGCAGCCCCGGGCGGGGGAACGGCTACACCTTC
CDR3 protein: CASSPGRGNGYTF
J gene: TRBJ1-2
V gene: TRBV7-3
clone size: .
D gene: .

CDR3 DNA: TGTGCCAGCAGCCCATCGGGGGGCCAAGGTCAAGAGACCCAGTACTTC
CDR3 protein: CASSPSGGQGQETQYF
J gene: TRBJ2-5
V gene: TRBV5-5
clone size: once
D gene: .